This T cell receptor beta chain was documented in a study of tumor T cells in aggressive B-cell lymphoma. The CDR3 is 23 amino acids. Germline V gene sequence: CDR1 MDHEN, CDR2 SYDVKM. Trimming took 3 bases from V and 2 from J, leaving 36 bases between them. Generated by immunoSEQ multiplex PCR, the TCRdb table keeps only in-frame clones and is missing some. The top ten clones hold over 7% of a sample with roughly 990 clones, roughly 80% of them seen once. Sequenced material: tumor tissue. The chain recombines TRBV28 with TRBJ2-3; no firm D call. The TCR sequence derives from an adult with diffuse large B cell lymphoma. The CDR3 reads CASSFPEHYISTTHSLLTDTQYF. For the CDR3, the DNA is TGTGCCAGCAGTTTCCCCGAGCATTATATTTCCACCACTCACTCGCTCCTCACAGATACGCAGTATTTT.